These 21 T cell receptor beta chains were sequenced from one sample in a study of T cells in localized non-small cell lung cancer. Generated by immunoSEQ multiplex PCR, the TCRdb table keeps only in-frame clones and is missing some. The table records roughly 8,000 clones, roughly 94% of them present only once. Source: peripheral blood mononuclear cells, taken before any cancer treatment. These receptors all come from a male donor at least 60 years old with stage II lung adenocarcinoma.

The chain employs TRBV18 and TRBJ1-1; D perhaps matches TRBD1 (6 bases). Trimming shortened V by 4 bases and J by 1 base, and 10 bases separated the two germline ends. The CDR3 loop spans 14 amino acids. Germline V gives CDR1 KGHSH, CDR2 LQKENI. CDR3: CASSLSRGNTEAFF. The CDR3 DNA follows: TGTGCCAGCTCACTCTCCAGGGGGAACACTGAAGCTTTCTTT.

The chain uses TRBV4-1 and TRBJ1-4; TRBD1 aligns across 9 bases. This CDR3 has 14 amino acids. Per germline, CDR1 MGHRA and CDR2 YSYEKL. The J segment lost 8 bases and the V segment lost 4 bases, leaving 5 bases of the junction unmatched. CDR3 residues: CASSPGQGSEKLFF. CDR3 sequence (DNA): TGCGCCAGCAGCCCGGGACAGGGAAGCGAAAAACTGTTTTTT.

This sequence joins TRBV6-6 and TRBJ2-7; 8 bases are a match to TRBD1. Germline V gives CDR1 MNHNY, CDR2 SVGAGI (reference sequence). J lost 5 bases, V lost 2 bases, and 5 bases had no gene match. This CDR3 comprises 14 residues. CDR3 region: CASSYRQGADEQYF. The CDR3 nucleotides are TGTGCCAGCAGTTACCGGCAGGGGGCGGACGAGCAGTACTTC.

The chain recombines TRBV28 with TRBJ1-1; 8 bases agree with TRBD1. The CDR3 is made up of 16 amino acids. Germline loops: CDR1 MDHEN, CDR2 SYDVKM. The ends lost 10 bases at V and 5 bases at J; junction bases unmatched: 18. The CDR3 here is CATRPAGGAGRTEAFF. CDR3 coding DNA: TGTGCCACCCGACCGGCAGGGGGCGCGGGGCGGACTGAAGCTTTCTTT.

The V gene is TRBV11-1, the J gene TRBJ2-2; D is unclear. CDR1 and CDR2 (germline): SGHAT, FQDESV (reference sequence). The germline V and J ends were trimmed by 2 bases and 4 bases, with 2 bases remaining between them. The CDR3 has 12 amino acids. The DNA of the CDR3 is TGTGCCAGCAGCTTAAGCACCGGGGAGCTGTTTTTT. Translating gives CASSLSTGELFF.

This chain connects TRBV10-3 to TRBJ1-2, with D perhaps matching TRBD1 (5 bases). Germline V gives CDR1 ENHRY, CDR2 SYGVKD. CDR3 length: 17 residues. Trimming took 0 bases from V and 0 from J, leaving 14 bases between them. The CDR3 coding sequence is TGTGCCATCAGTGAGTCGAGGCTGTCGACAGCTAACTATGGCTACACCTTC. This codes for CAISESRLSTANYGYTF.

The V and J genes are TRBV6-5 and TRBJ1-2, with 10 positions matching TRBD1. Germline CDR1 MNHEY, CDR2 SVGAGI. The CDR3 sequence is 13 residues long. The J segment lost 8 bases and the V segment lost 6 bases, leaving 6 bases of the junction unmatched. CDR3 in amino acids: CASRRTGGEGYTF. The CDR3 nucleotides read TGTGCCAGCAGGCGGACAGGGGGAGAGGGCTACACCTTC.

This clone has just a few counts. The V gene is TRBV27, the J gene TRBJ2-2; 12 bases agree with TRBD2. V was pared by 3 bases and J by 4 bases, with 6 bases of the junction left unmatched. The length of the CDR3 is 17 residues. Germline V CDR1 and CDR2: MNHEY, SMNVEV (reference sequence). CDR3 in amino acids: CASSFLGLAGSTGELFF. In DNA, the CDR3 is TGTGCCAGCAGTTTTCTCGGACTAGCGGGGAGCACCGGGGAGCTGTTTTTT.

The genes are TRBV4-2 and TRBJ2-3; 10 nucleotides line up with TRBD2. Trimming removed 4 bases from V and 0 bases from J; junction bases left unmatched: 7. The CDR3 runs to 17 residues. Germline V gene lookup returns CDR1 LGHNA and CDR2 YNFKEQ. The CDR3: CASSPERGGRSTDTQYF. DNA of the CDR3: TGTGCCAGCAGCCCGGAGCGGGGGGGCCGGAGCACAGATACGCAGTATTTT.

The chain is built from TRBV30 and TRBJ1-2; 8 bases match TRBD1. The CDR3 sequence is 12 residues long. Germline CDR1 reads GTSNPN; CDR2 reads SVGIG (reference sequence). V shed 4 bases and J 6 bases; nucleotides not matched to a gene: 4. CDR3 DNA: TGTGCCTGGACGGGACAGGTCGATGGCTACACCTTC. This sequence encodes CAWTGQVDGYTF.

The J gene is TRBJ1-5, the V gene TRBV2, with D possibly TRBD1 on 5 matching bases. Deletions cut 8 bases from V and 2 bases from J, with 19 bases between. Germline V CDR1 and CDR2: SNHLY, FYNNEI. This CDR3 has 16 amino acids. CDR3 region: CASYKERGMGNQPQHF. The CDR3 DNA sequence: TGTGCCAGCTATAAAGAGCGGGGGATGGGCAATCAGCCCCAGCATTTT.

The CDR3 nucleotides read TGTGCCAGCAGCAAGCGTAACAATCAGCCCCAGCATTTT. It yields the protein CASSKRNNQPQHF. This sequence joins TRBV6-5 and TRBJ1-5; D unresolved. The CDR3 covers 13 residues. Germline CDR1 reads MNHEY; CDR2 reads SVGAGI. V lost 6 bases, J lost 3 bases, and 9 bases lay in between.

This clone is a singleton in its sample. The chain combines TRBV29-1 with TRBJ2-7, with TRBD2 as a possible D gene (7 bases). V was trimmed by 6 bases and J by 2 bases, leaving 20 bases between them. There are 15 residues in the CDR3. Germline-derived CDR1 and CDR2 are SQVTM and ANQGSEA. The CDR3 DNA sequence: TGCAGCGTCCAGGGGATACGGGGGGCGGCCTACGAGCAGTACTTC. Translated, it gives CSVQGIRGAAYEQYF.

The chain links TRBV11-3 to TRBJ1-5; 8 nucleotides agree with TRBD1. This CDR3 is built from 14 residues. Germline CDR1 reads SGHNT; CDR2 reads YENEEA. Trimming took 5 bases from V and 4 from J; bases not matched to a gene: 4. DNA of the CDR3: TGTGCCAGCAGCGTATACAGGGGGAATCAGCCCCAGCATTTT. It specifies CASSVYRGNQPQHF.

The CDR3, as DNA: TGTGCCAGCTCGCCCAGGGGCCCTGAAGCTTTCTTT. Amino acids: CASSPRGPEAFF. The rearrangement uses TRBV18 and TRBJ1-1, with D perhaps matching TRBD1 (6 bases). The CDR3 is 12 residues long. Trimming took 6 bases from V and 6 from J, leaving 11 bases between them. The germline gives CDR1 KGHSH, CDR2 LQKENI.

The chain uses TRBV6-4 and TRBJ2-3; TRBD1 aligns across 7 bases. Germline V gives CDR1 MRHNA, CDR2 SNTAGT. The CDR3 sequence is 16 residues long. V lost 3 bases and J lost 3; bases outside the gene matches: 9. The CDR3 here is CASSEQGSFTTDTQYF. As DNA, the CDR3 is TGTGCCAGCAGTGAACAGGGGAGCTTTACGACAGATACGCAGTATTTT.

This clone was detected once. This rearrangement joins TRBV12-5 to TRBJ1-5, with TRBD1 matching over 7 bases. Germline trimming cut 7 bases from V and 5 bases from J; bases unmatched to any gene: 11. The CDR3 runs 15 residues. The V gene's germline CDR1 is LGHNT and CDR2 FRNRAP. The CDR3: CASAWSGGGDQPQHF. The DNA of the CDR3 is TGTGCTAGTGCCTGGTCAGGAGGGGGCGATCAGCCCCAGCATTTT.

The CDR3 here is CASSQQPSPADTQYF. The CDR3 nucleotides are TGTGCCAGCAGCCAACAGCCGTCCCCCGCAGATACGCAGTATTTT. The V and J genes are TRBV7-6 and TRBJ2-3; no reliable D call. Germline V gene data show CDR1 as SGHVS and CDR2 as FNYEAQ. The CDR3 length is 15 residues. The V end was cut by 5 bases, the J end by 4 bases, with 16 bases between.

This clone was recorded a few times. V and J are TRBV19 and TRBJ2-3; D unclear. V was trimmed by 3 bases and J by 6 bases, leaving 4 bases between them. Germline V gives CDR1 LNHDA, CDR2 SQIVND (reference sequence). This CDR3 has 11 residues. CDR3 in DNA: TGTGCCAGTAGTATGAGGGATACGCAGTATTTT. This encodes CASSMRDTQYF.

The chain has TRBV7-2 and TRBJ1-5, with unresolved D. Deletions cut 0 bases from V and 7 bases from J, with 7 bases between. Per germline, CDR1 SGHTA and CDR2 FQGNSA. The CDR3 covers 13 residues. CDR3 in amino acids: CASSLAEGQPQHF. The CDR3 nucleotides read TGTGCCAGCAGCTTAGCTGAGGGACAGCCCCAGCATTTT.

The V gene is TRBV15, the J gene TRBJ2-1; 7 nucleotides agree with TRBD2. J lost 6 bases, V lost 0 bases, and 14 bases had no gene match. The germline gives CDR1 LNHNV, CDR2 YYDKDF (reference sequence). There are 18 residues in the CDR3. CDR3 bases: TGTGCCACCAGCAGAGATAGGGGAAGAAGGACTAGTAGCAATGAGCAGTTCTTC. Its translation: CATSRDRGRRTSSNEQFF.